This TCR beta chain came from a study of blood T cell repertoires in COVID-19. Study-level information: Whether acute or convalescent, the COVID-19 samples came from the United States, Italy and Spain. T cells, B-cell-depleted T cells, or PBMCs provided the cDNA or gDNA that served as material.

Points on this clone: The junction and the germline gene differ at one end; a read error may be behind it.

CDR1 is MNHEY, CDR2 SVGAGI, per germline. This CDR3 has 15 amino acids. Original data processing: Estimated nucleated cell counts came from reference gene primer amplification. Sequenced by immunoSEQ multiplex PCR; TCRdb stores in-frame clones only, minus some. D and trimming were read from the DNA, whereas the V and J calls and clone size are those reported in that table. The data contain approximately 150,000 clones, around 89% of them singletons. The sequenced sample consisted of peripheral blood. The chain combines TRBV6-5 with TRBJ2-2; TRBD2 aligns across 8 bases. The sequence was obtained from a woman aged 55 to 70 with active COVID-19. Here the CDR3 reads CGSSGGTFYTGELFF. The CDR3 DNA reads TGCGGCTCCAGCGGGGGTACATTTTACACCGGGGAGCTGTTTTTT.